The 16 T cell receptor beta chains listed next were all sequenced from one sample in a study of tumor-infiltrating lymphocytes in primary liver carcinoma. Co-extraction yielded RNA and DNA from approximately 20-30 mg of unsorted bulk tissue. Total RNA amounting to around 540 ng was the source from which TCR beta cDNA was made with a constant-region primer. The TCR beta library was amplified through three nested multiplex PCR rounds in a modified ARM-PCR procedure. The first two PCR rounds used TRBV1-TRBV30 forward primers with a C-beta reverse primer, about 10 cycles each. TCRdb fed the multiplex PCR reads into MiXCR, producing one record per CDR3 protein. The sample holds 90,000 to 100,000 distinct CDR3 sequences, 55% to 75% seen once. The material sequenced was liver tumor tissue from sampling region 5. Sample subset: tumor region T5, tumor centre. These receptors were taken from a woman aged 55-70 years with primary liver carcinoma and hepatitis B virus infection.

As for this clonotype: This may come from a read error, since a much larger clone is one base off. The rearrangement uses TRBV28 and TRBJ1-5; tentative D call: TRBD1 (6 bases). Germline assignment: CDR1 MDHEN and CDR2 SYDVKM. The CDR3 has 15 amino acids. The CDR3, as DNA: TGTACCAGCACCGGTGGGGGGGCCCTAAATCAGCCCCAGCATTTT. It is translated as CTSTGGGALNQPQHF.

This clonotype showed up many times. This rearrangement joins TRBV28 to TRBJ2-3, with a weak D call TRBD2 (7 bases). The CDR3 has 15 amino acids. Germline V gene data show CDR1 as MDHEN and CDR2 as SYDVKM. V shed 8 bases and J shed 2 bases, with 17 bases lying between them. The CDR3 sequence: CASVGGGEATDTQYF. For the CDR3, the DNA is TGTGCCAGCGTGGGAGGGGGAGAGGCCACAGATACGCAGTATTTT.

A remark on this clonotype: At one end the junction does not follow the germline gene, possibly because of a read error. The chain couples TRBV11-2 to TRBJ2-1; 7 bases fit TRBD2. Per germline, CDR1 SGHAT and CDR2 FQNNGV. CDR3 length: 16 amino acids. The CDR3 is CASSPVRASGYNELFF. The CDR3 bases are TGTGCGAGCAGCCCCGTTCGGGCTAGCGGCTACAATGAGCTGTTCTTC.

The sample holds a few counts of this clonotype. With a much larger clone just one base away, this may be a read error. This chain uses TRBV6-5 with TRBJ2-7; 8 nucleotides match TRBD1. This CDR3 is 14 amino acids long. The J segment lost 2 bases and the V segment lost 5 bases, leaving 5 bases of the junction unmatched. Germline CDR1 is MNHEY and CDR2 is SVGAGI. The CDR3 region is CASSRQGPPYEQYF. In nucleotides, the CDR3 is TGTGCCAGCAGTCGACAGGGGCCACCCTACGAGCAGTACTTC.

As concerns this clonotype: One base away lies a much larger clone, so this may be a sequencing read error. This chain's CDR3 is CANSFAGEETQYF. CDR3 coding DNA: TGTGCCAACAGCTTCGCAGGGGAAGAGACCCAGTACTTC. The J gene is TRBJ2-5, the V gene TRBV5-6, with D maybe TRBD1 (6 bases). The CDR3 extends over 13 amino acids. The germline CDR1 and CDR2 sequences are SGHDT and YYEEEE.

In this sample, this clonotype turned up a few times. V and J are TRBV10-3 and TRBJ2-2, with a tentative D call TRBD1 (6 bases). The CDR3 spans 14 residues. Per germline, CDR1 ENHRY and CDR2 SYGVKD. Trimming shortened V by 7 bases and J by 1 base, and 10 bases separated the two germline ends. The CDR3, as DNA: TGTGCCATCAACGGACAGCTGAACACCGGGGAGCTGTTTTTT. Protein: CAINGQLNTGELFF.

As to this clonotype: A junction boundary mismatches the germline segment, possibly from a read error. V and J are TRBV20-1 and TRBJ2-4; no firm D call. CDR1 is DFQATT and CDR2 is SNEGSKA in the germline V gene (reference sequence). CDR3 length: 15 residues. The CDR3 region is CSSRDSTDAENIQYF. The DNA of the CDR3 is TGCAGTTCTAGAGATTCGACTGACGCCGAAAACATTCAGTACTTC.

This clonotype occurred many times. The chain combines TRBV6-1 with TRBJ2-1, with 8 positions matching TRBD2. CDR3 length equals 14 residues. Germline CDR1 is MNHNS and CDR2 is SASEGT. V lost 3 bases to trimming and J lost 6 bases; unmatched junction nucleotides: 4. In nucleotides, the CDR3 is TGTGCCAGCAGTGAGGGGGCGGGAGGCAATGAGCAGTTCTTC. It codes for CASSEGAGGNEQFF.

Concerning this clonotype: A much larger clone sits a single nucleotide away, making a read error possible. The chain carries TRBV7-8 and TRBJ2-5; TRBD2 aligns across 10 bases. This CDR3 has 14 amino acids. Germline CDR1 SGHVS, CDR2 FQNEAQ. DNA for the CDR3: TGTACCAGCAGCCTCACTAGCGGGAAAGGTACCCAGTACTTC. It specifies CTSSLTSGKGTQYF.

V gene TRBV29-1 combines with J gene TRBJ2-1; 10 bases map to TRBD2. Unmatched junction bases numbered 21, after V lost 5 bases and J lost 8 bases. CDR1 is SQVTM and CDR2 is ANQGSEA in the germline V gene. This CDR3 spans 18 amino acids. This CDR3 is CSVPPSAGGPSGVYEQFF. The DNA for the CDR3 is TGCAGCGTTCCACCTTCAGCGGGAGGGCCCTCCGGTGTTTATGAGCAGTTCTTC.

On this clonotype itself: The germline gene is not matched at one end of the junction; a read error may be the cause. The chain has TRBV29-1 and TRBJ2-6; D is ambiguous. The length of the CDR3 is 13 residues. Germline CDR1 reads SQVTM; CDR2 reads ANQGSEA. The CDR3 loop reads CSVGEAGPNVLTF. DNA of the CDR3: TGCAGCGTTGGGGAAGCTGGGCCCAACGTCCTGACTTTC.

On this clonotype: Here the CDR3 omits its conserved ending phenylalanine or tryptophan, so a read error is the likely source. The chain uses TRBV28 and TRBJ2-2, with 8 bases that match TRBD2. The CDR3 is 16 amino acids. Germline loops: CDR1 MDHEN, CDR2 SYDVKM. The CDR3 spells CASTQAGVGDTGELFY. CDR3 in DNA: TGTGCCAGCACCCAAGCGGGGGTCGGTGACACTGGGGAGCTGTTTTAT.

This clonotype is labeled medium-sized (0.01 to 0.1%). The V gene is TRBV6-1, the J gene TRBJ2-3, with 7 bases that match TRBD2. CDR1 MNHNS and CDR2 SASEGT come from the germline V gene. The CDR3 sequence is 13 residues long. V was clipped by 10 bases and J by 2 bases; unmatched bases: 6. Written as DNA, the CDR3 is TGTGCCACCAAAGCGGGGCCCACAGATACGCAGTATTTT. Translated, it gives CATKAGPTDTQYF.

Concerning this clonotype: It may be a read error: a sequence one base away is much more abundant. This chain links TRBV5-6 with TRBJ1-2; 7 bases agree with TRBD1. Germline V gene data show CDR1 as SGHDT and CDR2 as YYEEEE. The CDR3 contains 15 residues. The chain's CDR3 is CAGSFLSPGGGGYTF. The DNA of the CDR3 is TGTGCCGGCAGCTTCCTATCCCCAGGGGGAGGTGGCTACACCTTC.

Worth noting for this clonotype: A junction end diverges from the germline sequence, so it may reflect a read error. The CDR3 is CASGNSGRVHNEQFF. The CDR3 DNA is TGTGCCAGCGGAAACAGCGGGAGGGTCCACAATGAGCAATTCTTC. The chain couples TRBV6-2 or TRBV6-3 to TRBJ2-1; 10 bases are a match to TRBD2. CDR3 length: 15 residues. Germline V gives CDR1 MNHEY, CDR2 SVGEGT.

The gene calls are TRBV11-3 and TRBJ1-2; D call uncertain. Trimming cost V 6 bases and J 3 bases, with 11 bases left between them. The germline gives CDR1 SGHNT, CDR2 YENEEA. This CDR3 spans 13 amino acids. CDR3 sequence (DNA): TGTGCCAGCAGGGACTGGCAAGACTATGGCTACACCTTC. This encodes CASRDWQDYGYTF.